Each of the 14 T cell receptor beta chains below was sequenced from the same sample in a study of early T cells in non-severe SARS-CoV-2 infection. Using its own MiXCR run on the 5' RACE reads, TCRdb lists one record per CDR3 protein. The sample has some 40,000 distinct CDR3 sequences; approximately 7.9% are singletons. Sequenced here: whole blood, sampled at baseline. The receptors were sampled from an adult who was a healthcare worker with PCR-confirmed SARS-CoV-2 infection or an uninfected control (not recorded which).

A few counts support this clonotype. J is TRBJ2-3 and V is TRBV5-5; TRBD1 or TRBD2 may be the D gene (6 bases each). The CDR3 totals 16 residues. Germline V gene lookup returns CDR1 SGHKS and CDR2 YYEKEE (reference sequence). Trimming pared 3 bases from V and 2 bases from J, leaving 16 bases between. The CDR3 loop reads CASSSWEAGDTDTQYF. CDR3 in DNA: TGTGCCAGCAGCTCGTGGGAGGCAGGGGACACAGATACGCAGTATTTT.

The chain employs TRBV3-1 and TRBJ1-1, with 7 bases fitting TRBD1. V shed 5 bases and J 5 bases; nucleotides not matched to a gene: 5. This CDR3 spans 13 amino acids. Germline CDR1 reads LGHDT; CDR2 reads YNNKEL (reference sequence). The CDR3 bases are TGTGCCAGCAGCAATAAACAGGGGACTGAAGCTTTCTTT. Protein sequence: CASSNKQGTEAFF.

Only a few counts were recorded for this clonotype. CDR3 bases: TGTGCCAGCAGCTTGGACAGGGGGCACGGAAACACCATATATTTT. The encoded protein is CASSLDRGHGNTIYF. The rearrangement joins TRBV5-5 to TRBJ1-3; 9 bases map to TRBD1. Germline V gene data show CDR1 as SGHKS and CDR2 as YYEKEE (reference sequence). The CDR3 length is 15 residues. V lost 0 bases, J lost 4 bases, and 2 bases stayed unmatched.

At least ten counts were recorded for this clonotype. The CDR3 protein is CASSDGETGGYNEQFF. In nucleotides, the CDR3 is TGTGCCAGCAGTGACGGGGAGACAGGGGGCTACAATGAGCAGTTCTTC. The chain couples TRBV6-4 to TRBJ2-1; 9 bases fit TRBD1. CDR1 is MRHNA and CDR2 is SNTAGT in the germline V gene. Losses at the gene ends were 2 bases for V and 3 bases for J; bases not matched to a gene: 5. The CDR3 is 16 amino acids.

The rearrangement links TRBV5-1 to TRBJ2-1; 9 bases align to TRBD1. V lost 4 bases to trimming and J lost 7 bases; unmatched junction nucleotides: 6. Germline assignment: CDR1 SGHRS and CDR2 YFSETQ. This CDR3 is built from 14 residues. CDR3 protein: CASSMGQGPNEQFF. The CDR3 DNA reads as TGCGCCAGCAGCATGGGACAGGGACCGAATGAGCAGTTCTTC.

This clonotype was picked up a small number of times. This rearrangement joins TRBV11-2 to TRBJ2-1; D is uncertain. The CDR3 is made up of 15 amino acids. CDR1 is SGHAT and CDR2 is FQNNGV in the germline V gene. V was pared by 1 base and J by 4 bases, with 11 bases between. The DNA of the CDR3 is TGTGCCAGCAGCTTAGGGAAGGGCTCTTACAATGAGCAGTTCTTC. Its protein product is CASSLGKGSYNEQFF.

This clonotype was seen repeatedly, ten times or more. This rearrangement joins TRBV27 to TRBJ2-1; 9 bases are shared with TRBD1. The CDR3 contains 16 residues. Per germline, CDR1 MNHEY and CDR2 SMNVEV (reference sequence). Germline trimming cut 1 base from V and 6 bases from J; bases unmatched to any gene: 7. Here the CDR3 DNA reads TGTGCCAGCAGTTTATACCCCGGGACAGGGAGCAATGAGCAGTTCTTC. Translated: CASSLYPGTGSNEQFF.

This clonotype was counted a few times. The chain links TRBV7-9 to TRBJ1-2, with no clear D. Germline CDR1 is SEHNR and CDR2 is FQNEAQ (reference sequence). Trimming cost V 1 base and J 2 bases, with 5 bases left between them. CDR3 length: 13 amino acids. CDR3 coding DNA: TGTGCCAGCAGCTTAGACGCGAACTATGGCTACACCTTC. Translated, it gives CASSLDANYGYTF.

The rearrangement uses TRBV6-1 and TRBJ2-2, with D unresolved. This CDR3 has 14 residues. CDR1 is MNHNS and CDR2 is SASEGT in the germline V gene. V was clipped by 6 bases and J by 4 bases, with 12 bases between them. For the CDR3, the DNA is TGTGCCAGCAGGGTGGACGGAAGCACCGGGGAGCTGTTTTTT. Protein sequence: CASRVDGSTGELFF.

This clonotype has ten or more counts. V is TRBV6-5 and J is TRBJ2-1, with D tentatively TRBD1 or TRBD2 (5 bases each). This CDR3 contains 17 residues. V dropped 4 bases and J dropped 0 bases, with 16 bases sitting between them. Germline-derived CDR1 and CDR2 are MNHEY and SVGAGI. The DNA for the CDR3 is TGTGCCAGCAGTTTGGGACCTTTCGGAGGCTCCTACAATGAGCAGTTCTTC. This sequence encodes CASSLGPFGGSYNEQFF.

The gene calls are TRBV4-1 and TRBJ2-7; a weak D match, TRBD1 (5 bases). The CDR3 is 14 amino acids. The V end was cut by 4 bases, the J end by 4 bases, with 14 bases between. Germline lookup yields CDR1 MGHRA and CDR2 YSYEKL. In nucleotides, the CDR3 is TGCGCCAGCAGCCCTTCCCCCAGGGAATACGAGCAGTACTTC. Protein: CASSPSPREYEQYF.

This clonotype was seen repeatedly, ten times or more. This chain joins TRBV10-3 and TRBJ2-5; weak D call: TRBD2 (6 bases). Germline V gives CDR1 ENHRY, CDR2 SYGVKD. Trimming removed 4 bases at V and 4 bases at J, with 10 bases between. The CDR3 has 13 amino acids. CDR3 residues: CAISAGVSETQYF. The CDR3 bases are TGTGCCATCAGTGCGGGGGTCTCAGAGACCCAGTACTTC.

This clonotype has only a few counts. The V call is TRBV7-6, the J call TRBJ2-7; the D call may be TRBD1 or TRBD2 (5 bases each). V shed 4 bases and J shed 3 bases, with 10 bases lying between them. Germline CDR1 SGHVS, CDR2 FNYEAQ. The CDR3 length is 13 residues. The CDR3: CASSSPGLYEQYF. As DNA, the CDR3 is TGTGCCAGCAGCTCCCCGGGGCTCTACGAGCAGTACTTC.

This clonotype occurred many times. The CDR3 DNA reads TGTGCCTGGACTCTGGTAGATACAAACACTGAAGCTTTCTTT. It encodes CAWTLVDTNTEAFF. The chain combines TRBV30 with TRBJ1-1; no clear D gene. Germline loops: CDR1 GTSNPN, CDR2 SVGIG (reference sequence). The CDR3 is 14 amino acids. The V and J ends lost 4 bases and 2 bases respectively, with 14 bases between them.